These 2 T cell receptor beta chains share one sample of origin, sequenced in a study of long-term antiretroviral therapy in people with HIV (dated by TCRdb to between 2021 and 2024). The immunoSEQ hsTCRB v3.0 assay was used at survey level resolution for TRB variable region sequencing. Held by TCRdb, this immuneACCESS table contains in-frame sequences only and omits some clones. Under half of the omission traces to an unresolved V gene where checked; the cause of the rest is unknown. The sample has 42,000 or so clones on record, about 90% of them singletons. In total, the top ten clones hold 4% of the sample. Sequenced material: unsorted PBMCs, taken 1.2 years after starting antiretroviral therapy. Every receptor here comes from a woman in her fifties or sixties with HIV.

This CDR3 is CASSHPTVGVGNTIYF. The CDR3, as DNA: TGTGCCAGCAGCCACCCAACCGTAGGGGTTGGAAACACCATATATTTT. The chain combines TRBV5-8 with TRBJ1-3; tentative D call: TRBD1 (5 bases). Germline CDR1 reads SGHTS; CDR2 reads YDEGEE. CDR3 size: 16 residues. Trimming shortened V by 4 bases and J by 3 bases, and 17 bases separated the two germline ends. The whole variable domain, remainder taken from reference TRBV5-8 and TRBJ1-3, is EAGVTQSPTHLIKTRGQQATLRCSPISGHTSVYWYQQALGLGLQFLLWYDEGEERNRGNFPPRFSGRQFPNYSSELNVNALELEDSALYLCASSHPTVGVGNTIYFGEGSWLTVV.

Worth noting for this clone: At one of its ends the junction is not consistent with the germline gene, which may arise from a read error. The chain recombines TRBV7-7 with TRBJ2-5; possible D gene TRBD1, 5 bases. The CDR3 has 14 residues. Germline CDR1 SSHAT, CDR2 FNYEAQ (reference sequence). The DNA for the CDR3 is TGTGCTAGCAGCTCGCAGGGTTTCCAAGAGACCCAGTACTTC. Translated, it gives CASSSQGFQETQYF.